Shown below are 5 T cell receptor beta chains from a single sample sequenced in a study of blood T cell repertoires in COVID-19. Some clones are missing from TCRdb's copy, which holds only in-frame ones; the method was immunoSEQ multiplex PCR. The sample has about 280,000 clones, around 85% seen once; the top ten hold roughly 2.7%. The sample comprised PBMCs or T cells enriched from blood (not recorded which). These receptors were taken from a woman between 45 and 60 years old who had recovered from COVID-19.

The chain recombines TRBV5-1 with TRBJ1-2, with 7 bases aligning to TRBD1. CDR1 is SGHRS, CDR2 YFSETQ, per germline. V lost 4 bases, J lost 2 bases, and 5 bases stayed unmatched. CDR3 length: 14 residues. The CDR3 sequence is CASSRGQTNYGYTF. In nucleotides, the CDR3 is TGCGCCAGCAGCCGGGGACAGACCAACTATGGCTACACCTTC.

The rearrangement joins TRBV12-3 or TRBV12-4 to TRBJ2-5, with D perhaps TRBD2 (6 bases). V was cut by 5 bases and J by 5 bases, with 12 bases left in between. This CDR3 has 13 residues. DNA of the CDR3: TGTGCCAGCAGTGTCGGGGGTTCGGAGACCCAGTACTTC. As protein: CASSVGGSETQYF.

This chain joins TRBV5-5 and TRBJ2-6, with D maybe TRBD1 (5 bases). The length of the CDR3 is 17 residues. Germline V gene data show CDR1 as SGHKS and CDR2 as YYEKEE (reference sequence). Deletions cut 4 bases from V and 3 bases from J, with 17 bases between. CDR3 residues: CASSPTLRVGGANVLTF. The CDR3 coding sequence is TGTGCCAGCAGCCCGACCCTCAGGGTGGGTGGGGCCAACGTCCTGACTTTC.

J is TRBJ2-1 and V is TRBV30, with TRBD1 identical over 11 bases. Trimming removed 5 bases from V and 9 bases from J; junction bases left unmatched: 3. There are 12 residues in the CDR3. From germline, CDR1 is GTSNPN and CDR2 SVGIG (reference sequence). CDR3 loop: CAWGQGAIEQFF. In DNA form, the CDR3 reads TGTGCCTGGGGACAGGGGGCTATTGAGCAGTTCTTC. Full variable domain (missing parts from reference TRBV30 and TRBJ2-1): SQTIHQWPATLVQPVGSPLSLECTVEGTSNPNLYWYRQAAGRGLQLLFYSVGIGQISSEVPQNLSASRPQDRQFILSSKKLLLSDSGFYLCAWGQGAIEQFFGPGTRLTVL.

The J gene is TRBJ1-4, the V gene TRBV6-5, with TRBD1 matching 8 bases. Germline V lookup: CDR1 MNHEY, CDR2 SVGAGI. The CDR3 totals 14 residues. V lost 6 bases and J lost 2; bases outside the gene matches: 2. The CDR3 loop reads CASSTGGTNEKLFF. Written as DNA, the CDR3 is TGTGCCAGCAGCACAGGGGGGACTAATGAAAAACTGTTTTTT.